This TCR beta chain was identified in a study of blood T cell repertoires in COVID-19. Study information: Researchers got acute and convalescent COVID-19 samples from the United States, Italy and Spain.

Original analysis: Reference gene primer amplification gave estimated nucleated cell counts. Sequenced by immunoSEQ multiplex PCR; TCRdb stores in-frame clones only, minus some. V and J calls and clone size are as listed in that table; D and trimming were resolved from the DNA. The data show 190,000 or so clones, 90% to 95% seen once. In Seattle, patients joined the study during active infection and were tracked longitudinally. Germline-derived CDR1 and CDR2 are MNHEY and SVGAGI. V gave up 0 bases and J gave up 5 bases, with 14 bases separating them. CDR3 length: 16 residues. Sequencing used peripheral blood. The sequence was collected from a man younger than 45 with COVID-19, enrolled during active disease. The chain is built from TRBV6-5 and TRBJ1-5; D not resolved. The CDR3 reads CASSYSTVLGDQPQHF. The CDR3 DNA sequence: TGTGCCAGCAGTTACTCGACGGTTTTGGGCGATCAGCCCCAGCATTTT.